The present entry profiles one TCR beta chain with its context. What it recognizes is unknown. This entry comes from a study of cytomegalovirus exposure and HLA in healthy donors. Across the whole study: About 80 million unique TCRs from HLA-typed donors made up an early data release.

Study observations and caveats: HLA restriction was apparent for most CMV-associated TCR beta chains in a later analysis.

PCR was performed using 60 Vbeta and 13 Jbeta primers. Only in-frame clones appear in the TCRdb table, and some are missing; sequencing was by immunoSEQ multiplex PCR. The top ten clones hold roughly 11% of a sample with about 69,000 clones, around 70% of them seen once. Germline V gives CDR1 SGHTA, CDR2 FQGNSA. J lost 1 base, V lost 0 bases, and 3 bases had no gene match. This CDR3 spans 17 amino acids. Material for sequencing was PBMCs. This sequence was found in a woman in her twenties or thirties in good health and CMV-seronegative. This chain connects TRBV7-2 to TRBJ2-2; TRBD2 agrees at 9 bases. The CDR3 nucleotides are TGTGCCAGCAGCTTAGCGGGACTAGCAGTGAACACCGGGGAGCTGTTTTTT. Its translation is CASSLAGLAVNTGELFF.